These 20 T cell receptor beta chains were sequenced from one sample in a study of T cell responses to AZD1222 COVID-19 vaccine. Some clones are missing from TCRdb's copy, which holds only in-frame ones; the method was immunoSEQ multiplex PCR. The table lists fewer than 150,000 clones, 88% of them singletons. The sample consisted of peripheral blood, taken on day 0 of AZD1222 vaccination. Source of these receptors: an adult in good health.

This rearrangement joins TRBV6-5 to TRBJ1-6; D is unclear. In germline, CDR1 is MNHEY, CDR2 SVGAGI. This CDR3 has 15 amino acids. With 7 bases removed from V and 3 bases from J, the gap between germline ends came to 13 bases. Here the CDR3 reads CASISRERYNSPLHF. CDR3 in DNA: TGTGCCAGCATCTCTAGGGAGCGCTATAATTCACCCCTCCACTTT.

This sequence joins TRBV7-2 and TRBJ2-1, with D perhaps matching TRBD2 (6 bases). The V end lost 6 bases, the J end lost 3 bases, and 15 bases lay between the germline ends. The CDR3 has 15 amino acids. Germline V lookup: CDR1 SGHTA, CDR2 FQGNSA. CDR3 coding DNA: TGTGCCAGCAGGGGGTCCGGGAGTGACTACAATGAGCAGTTCTTC. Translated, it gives CASRGSGSDYNEQFF.

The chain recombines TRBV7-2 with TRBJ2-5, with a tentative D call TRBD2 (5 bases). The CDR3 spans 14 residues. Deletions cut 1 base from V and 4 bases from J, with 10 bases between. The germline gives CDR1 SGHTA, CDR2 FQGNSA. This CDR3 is CASSLVRDRETQYF. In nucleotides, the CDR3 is TGTGCCAGCAGCTTAGTCCGGGATCGAGAGACCCAGTACTTC.

The CDR3 region has the DNA TGTGCCAGCAGTGAATGGGCTACTGGGGCCAACGTCCTGACTTTC. Its protein product is CASSEWATGANVLTF. The genes are TRBV6-1 and TRBJ2-6; the D is unclear. V was cut by 2 bases and J by 2 bases, with 7 bases left in between. The CDR3 is 15 amino acids. Germline V gives CDR1 MNHNS, CDR2 SASEGT.

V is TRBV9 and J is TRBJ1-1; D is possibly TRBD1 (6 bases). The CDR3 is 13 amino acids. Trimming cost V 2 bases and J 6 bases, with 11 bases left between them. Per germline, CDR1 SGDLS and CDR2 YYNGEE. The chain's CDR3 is CASSVTGSSEAFF. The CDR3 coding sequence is TGTGCCAGCAGCGTTACAGGGTCTTCTGAAGCTTTCTTT. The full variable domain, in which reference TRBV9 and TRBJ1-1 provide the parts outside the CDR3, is DSGVTQTPKHLITATGQRVTLRCSPRSGDLSVYWYQQSLDQGLQFLIQYYNGEERAKGNILERFSAQQFPDLHSELNLSSLELGDSALYFCASSVTGSSEAFFGQGTRLTVV.

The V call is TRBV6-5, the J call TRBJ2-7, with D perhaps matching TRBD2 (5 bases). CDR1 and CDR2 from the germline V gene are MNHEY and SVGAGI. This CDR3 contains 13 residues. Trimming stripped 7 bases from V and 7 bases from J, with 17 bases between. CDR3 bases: TGTGCCAGCATTCGCTACGGGGTGGGGGAGCAGTACTTC. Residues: CASIRYGVGEQYF.

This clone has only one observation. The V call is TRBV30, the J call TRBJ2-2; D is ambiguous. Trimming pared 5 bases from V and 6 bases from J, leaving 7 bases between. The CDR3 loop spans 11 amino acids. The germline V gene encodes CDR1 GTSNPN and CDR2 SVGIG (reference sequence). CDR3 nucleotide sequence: TGTGCCTGGGGTGATCCCGGGGAGCTGTTTTTT. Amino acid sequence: CAWGDPGELFF.

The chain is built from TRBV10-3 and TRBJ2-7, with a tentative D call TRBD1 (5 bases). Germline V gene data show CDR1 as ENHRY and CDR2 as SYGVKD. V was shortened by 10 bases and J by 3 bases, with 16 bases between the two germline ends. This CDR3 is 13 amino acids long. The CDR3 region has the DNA TGTGCCACCTCAGGGTTAACTAACTACGAGCAGTACTTC. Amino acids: CATSGLTNYEQYF.

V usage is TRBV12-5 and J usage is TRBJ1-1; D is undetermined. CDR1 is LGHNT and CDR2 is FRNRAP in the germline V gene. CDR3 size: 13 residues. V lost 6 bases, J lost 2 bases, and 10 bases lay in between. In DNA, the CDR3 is TGTGCTAGTGGCGTGACTTCTAACACTGAAGCTTTCTTT. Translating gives CASGVTSNTEAFF.

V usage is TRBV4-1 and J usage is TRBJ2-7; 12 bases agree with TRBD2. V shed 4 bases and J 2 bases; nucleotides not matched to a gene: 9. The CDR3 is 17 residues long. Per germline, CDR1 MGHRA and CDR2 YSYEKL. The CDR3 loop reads CASSPPGLAGTTYEQYF. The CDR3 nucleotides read TGCGCCAGCAGCCCCCCTGGACTAGCGGGGACAACCTACGAGCAGTACTTC.

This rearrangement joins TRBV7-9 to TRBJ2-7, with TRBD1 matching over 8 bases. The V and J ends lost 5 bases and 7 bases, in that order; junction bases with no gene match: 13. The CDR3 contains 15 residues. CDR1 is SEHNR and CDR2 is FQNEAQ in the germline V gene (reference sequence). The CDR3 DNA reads TGTGCCAGCAGCGGACGACAGGGGCTCCAAGGTGAGCAGTACTTC. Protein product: CASSGRQGLQGEQYF.

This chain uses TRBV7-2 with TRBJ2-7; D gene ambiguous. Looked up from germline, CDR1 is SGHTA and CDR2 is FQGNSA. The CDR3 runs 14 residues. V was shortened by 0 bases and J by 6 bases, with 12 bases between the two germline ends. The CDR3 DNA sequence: TGTGCCAGCAGCTTAGCAGGGATTCGTTCCGAGCAGTACTTC. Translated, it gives CASSLAGIRSEQYF.

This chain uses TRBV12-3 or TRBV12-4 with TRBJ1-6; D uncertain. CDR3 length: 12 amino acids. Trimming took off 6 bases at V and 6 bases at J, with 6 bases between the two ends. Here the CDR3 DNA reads TGTGCCAGCAGAAACCCTAATTCACCCCTCCACTTT. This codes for CASRNPNSPLHF.

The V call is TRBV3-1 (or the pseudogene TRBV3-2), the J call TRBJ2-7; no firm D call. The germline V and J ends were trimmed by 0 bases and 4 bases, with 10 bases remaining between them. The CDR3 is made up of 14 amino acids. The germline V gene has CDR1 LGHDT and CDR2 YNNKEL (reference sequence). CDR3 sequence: CASSQDLSRYEQYF. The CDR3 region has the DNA TGTGCCAGCAGCCAAGATCTTTCCCGATACGAGCAGTACTTC.

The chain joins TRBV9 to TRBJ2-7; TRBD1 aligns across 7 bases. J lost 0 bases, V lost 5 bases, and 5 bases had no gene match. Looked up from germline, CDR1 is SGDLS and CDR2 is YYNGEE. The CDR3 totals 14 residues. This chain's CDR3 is CASSEGQSSYEQYF. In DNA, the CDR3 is TGTGCCAGCAGTGAGGGACAGAGCTCCTACGAGCAGTACTTC.

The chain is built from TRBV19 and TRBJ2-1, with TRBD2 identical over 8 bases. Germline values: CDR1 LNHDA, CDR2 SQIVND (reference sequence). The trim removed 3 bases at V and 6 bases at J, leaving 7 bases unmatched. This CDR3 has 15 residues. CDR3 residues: CASSIREGLGNEQFF. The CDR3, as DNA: TGTGCCAGTAGTATCCGGGAGGGCCTGGGCAATGAGCAGTTCTTC.

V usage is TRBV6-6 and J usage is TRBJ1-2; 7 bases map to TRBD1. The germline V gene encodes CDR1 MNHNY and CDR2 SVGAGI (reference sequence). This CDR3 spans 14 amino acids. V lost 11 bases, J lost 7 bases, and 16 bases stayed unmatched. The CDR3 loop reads CALRGGSDYGGYTF. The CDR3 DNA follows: TGTGCCCTCAGGGGGGGAAGTGATTATGGTGGCTACACCTTC.

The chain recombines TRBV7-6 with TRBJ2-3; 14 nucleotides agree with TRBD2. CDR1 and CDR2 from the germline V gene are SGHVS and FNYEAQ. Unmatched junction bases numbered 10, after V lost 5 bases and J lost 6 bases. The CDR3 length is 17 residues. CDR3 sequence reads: CASSQTSGGAYPDTQYF. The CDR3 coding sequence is TGTGCCAGCAGCCAGACTAGCGGGGGGGCGTACCCGGATACGCAGTATTTT.

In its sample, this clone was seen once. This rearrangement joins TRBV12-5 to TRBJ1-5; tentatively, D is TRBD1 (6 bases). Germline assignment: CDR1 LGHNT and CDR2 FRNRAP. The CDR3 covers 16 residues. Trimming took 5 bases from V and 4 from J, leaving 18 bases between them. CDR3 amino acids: CASGTALGTQNQPQHF. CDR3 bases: TGTGCTAGTGGTACCGCTCTCGGGACACAAAATCAGCCCCAGCATTTT. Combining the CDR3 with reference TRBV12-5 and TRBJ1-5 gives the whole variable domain DARVTQTPRHKVTEMGQEVTMRCQPILGHNTVFWYRQTMMQGLELLAYFRNRAPLDDSGMPKDRFSAEMPDATLATLKIQPSEPRDSAVYFCASGTALGTQNQPQHFGDGTRLSIL.

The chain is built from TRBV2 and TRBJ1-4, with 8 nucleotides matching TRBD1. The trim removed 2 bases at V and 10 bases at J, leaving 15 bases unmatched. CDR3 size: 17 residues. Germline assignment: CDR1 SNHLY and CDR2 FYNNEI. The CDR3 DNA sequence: TGTGCCAGCAGTGAACAGGGGGCCACGGTGCAACTAGGAAAACTGTTTTTT. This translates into CASSEQGATVQLGKLFF.